The 24 T cell receptor beta chains below all came from one sample that was sequenced in a study of CD8 T cells in Susac syndrome. Reverse transcription of roughly 0.5 to 1 ug RNA was carried out with random hexamers. Via MiXCR, TCRdb re-called the immunoSEQ multiplex PCR reads, giving one row per CDR3 protein. This repertoire shows 77,000 or so distinct CDR3 sequences, around 93% found once; its top ten account for about 0.53%. What was sequenced was CD4+ T cells from PBMCs. These receptors all stem from a human donor with Susac syndrome.

V and J are TRBV10-3 and TRBJ1-1, with D tentatively TRBD1 (6 bases). V was shortened by 0 bases and J by 1 base, with 12 bases between the two germline ends. Germline-derived CDR1 and CDR2 are ENHRY and SYGVKD. This CDR3 comprises 16 residues. CDR3 residues: CAISESIGRGNTEAFF. For the CDR3, the DNA is TGTGCCATCAGTGAGTCAATCGGCAGGGGGAACACTGAAGCTTTCTTT.

The CDR3 DNA reads TGTGCCAGCAACCGCTTCCAAGGAGAGACCCAGTACTTC. Translated: CASNRFQGETQYF. The J gene is TRBJ2-5, the V gene TRBV14; no firm D call. V lost 7 bases, J lost 4 bases, and 13 bases lay in between. Germline lookup yields CDR1 SGHDN and CDR2 FVKESK. The CDR3 totals 13 residues.

This chain uses TRBV14 with TRBJ2-1; TRBD2 agrees at 11 bases. The CDR3 consists of 15 residues. J lost 4 bases, V lost 4 bases, and 3 bases had no gene match. In germline, CDR1 is SGHDN, CDR2 FVKESK. CDR3 residues: CASSPTSGTYNEQFF. The CDR3 region has the DNA TGTGCCAGCAGCCCGACTAGCGGGACATACAATGAGCAGTTCTTC.

The chain employs TRBV25-1 and TRBJ2-7; perhaps TRBD1 as D (6 bases). Trimming took off 6 bases at V and 5 bases at J, with 20 bases between the two ends. This CDR3 has 15 amino acids. In germline, CDR1 is MGHDK, CDR2 SYGVNS. The CDR3 protein is CASSNSQGLPHEQYF. In DNA, the CDR3 is TGTGCCAGCAGCAATTCACAGGGTCTCCCACACGAGCAGTACTTC.

CDR3 protein: CASSRIDSSEQYF. The CDR3 DNA sequence: TGTGCCAGCAGCCGCATAGACAGTTCCGAGCAGTACTTC. The rearrangement uses TRBV7-9 and TRBJ2-7, with D possibly TRBD1 on 5 matching bases. The germline V and J ends were trimmed by 5 bases and 6 bases, with 14 bases remaining between them. This CDR3 comprises 13 residues. Germline V gene sequence: CDR1 SEHNR, CDR2 FQNEAQ (reference sequence).

The rearrangement links TRBV15 to TRBJ2-1, with TRBD2 matching over 7 bases. Germline lookup yields CDR1 LNHNV and CDR2 YYDKDF (reference sequence). The CDR3 spans 14 residues. Trimming cost V 5 bases and J 6 bases; bases outside gene matches: 7. The CDR3 sequence: CATSGRDGGNEQFF. The CDR3 bases are TGTGCCACCAGCGGGAGGGACGGTGGCAATGAGCAGTTCTTC.

This sequence joins TRBV7-3 and TRBJ2-3; TRBD2 matches 10 bases. This CDR3 contains 18 residues. V was clipped by 2 bases and J by 2 bases; unmatched bases: 10. CDR1 and CDR2 from the germline V gene are SGHTA and FQGTGA. The DNA for the CDR3 is TGTGCCAGCAGCTTAGATCGTAGGACTAGCGGACTCACAGATACGCAGTATTTT. This codes for CASSLDRRTSGLTDTQYF.

The gene calls are TRBV5-6 and TRBJ1-2; TRBD1 might be the D (6 bases). CDR3 length equals 13 residues. V gave up 0 bases and J gave up 8 bases, with 11 bases separating them. From germline, CDR1 is SGHDT and CDR2 YYEEEE. DNA of the CDR3: TGTGCCAGCAGCTTGGGACAGGTCCCAGGCTACACCTTC. Amino acid sequence: CASSLGQVPGYTF.

This chain links TRBV15 with TRBJ2-1; D possibly uses TRBD1 or TRBD2 (6 bases each). The CDR3 has 17 amino acids. CDR1 and CDR2 (germline): LNHNV, YYDKDF (reference sequence). The germline V and J ends were trimmed by 0 bases and 6 bases, with 18 bases remaining between them. DNA for the CDR3: TGTGCCACCAGCAGAGAAAAGAGGGGGGTCTCGGGCAATGAGCAGTTCTTC. It specifies CATSREKRGVSGNEQFF.

The table lists this clonotype with a count of one. DNA for the CDR3: TGTGCCAGCAGTACTCTTGGGGGCAATGAGCAGTTCTTC. Translated, it gives CASSTLGGNEQFF. The rearrangement links TRBV9 to TRBJ2-1; perhaps D is TRBD1 or TRBD2 (5 bases each). CDR1 SGDLS and CDR2 YYNGEE come from the germline V gene. V gave up 5 bases and J gave up 6 bases, with 12 bases separating them. This CDR3 region has 13 residues.

This rearrangement joins TRBV29-1 to TRBJ2-1, with a weak D call TRBD2 (5 bases). CDR3 size: 14 residues. Germline CDR1 SQVTM, CDR2 ANQGSEA. CDR3 amino acids: CRGPTRTRMNEQFF. DNA for the CDR3: TGCAGGGGCCCCACGCGAACTAGGATGAATGAGCAGTTCTTC.

The genes are TRBV7-9 and TRBJ1-4; D remains ambiguous. The CDR3 has 11 residues. V was clipped by 6 bases and J by 8 bases, with 7 bases between them. Looked up from germline, CDR1 is SEHNR and CDR2 is FQNEAQ (reference sequence). CDR3 region: CASSVSEKLFF. CDR3 DNA sequence: TGTGCCAGCAGTGTTTCGGAAAAACTGTTTTTT.

This chain connects TRBV14 to TRBJ2-7; no definite D call. The germline V gene has CDR1 SGHDN and CDR2 FVKESK. Between the trimmed V and J ends, which lost 0 bases and 6 bases, there was a span of 3 bases. This CDR3 comprises 11 residues. DNA of the CDR3: TGTGCCAGCAGCCAAGATTCCGAGCAGTACTTC. It yields the protein CASSQDSEQYF.

The chain is built from TRBV3-1 and TRBJ1-1; D might be TRBD1 (6 bases). The germline gives CDR1 LGHDT, CDR2 YNNKEL (reference sequence). The V and J ends lost 1 base and 1 base respectively, with 10 bases between them. The CDR3 has 15 amino acids. CDR3 nucleotide sequence: TGTGCCAGCAGCCAAGGCAGGGGTGGGAACACTGAAGCTTTCTTT. This gives the protein CASSQGRGGNTEAFF. Based on the CDR3 plus reference TRBV3-1 and TRBJ1-1, the full variable domain is DTAVSQTPKYLVTQMGNDKSIKCEQNLGHDTMYWYKQDSKKFLKIMFSYNNKELIINETVPNRFSPKSPDKAHLNLHINSLELGDSAVYFCASSQGRGGNTEAFFGQGTRLTVV.

The J gene is TRBJ1-4, the V gene TRBV7-9; possibly TRBD1 for D (5 bases). Germline CDR1 is SEHNR and CDR2 is FQNEAQ (reference sequence). V was cut by 4 bases and J by 7 bases, with 13 bases left in between. The CDR3 length is 14 residues. The CDR3 nucleotides are TGTGCCAGCAGCTCCTACGGGGGTGGTGAAAAACTGTTTTTT. It is translated as CASSSYGGGEKLFF.

This clonotype showed up just a few times. The chain links TRBV7-8 to TRBJ2-7, with D possibly TRBD2 on 6 matching bases. The germline CDR1 and CDR2 sequences are SGHVS and FQNEAQ. Trimming took 7 bases from V and 5 from J, leaving 12 bases between them. CDR3 length: 12 amino acids. The CDR3 here is CASTRRENEQYF. The CDR3 nucleotides read TGTGCCAGCACCCGACGGGAGAACGAGCAGTACTTC.

Only one count was recorded for this clonotype. The V call is TRBV30, the J call TRBJ2-5; possible D gene TRBD2, 5 bases. Trimming pared 1 base from V and 5 bases from J, leaving 8 bases between. The CDR3 consists of 12 residues. Per the germline V gene, CDR1 is GTSNPN and CDR2 is SVGIG (reference sequence). CDR3 sequence reads: CAWSAPGETQYF. Written as DNA, the CDR3 is TGTGCCTGGAGTGCCCCGGGGGAGACCCAGTACTTC.

J is TRBJ2-7 and V is TRBV29-1, with D maybe TRBD1 (6 bases). Trimming removed 4 bases from V and 0 bases from J, with 10 bases in between. Germline CDR1 SQVTM, CDR2 ANQGSEA. The CDR3 has 13 residues. The CDR3 coding sequence is TGCAGCGTTGCCGGGACACCCTCCTACGAGCAGTACTTC. Its translation is CSVAGTPSYEQYF.

This chain joins TRBV5-6 and TRBJ2-1; 8 nucleotides match TRBD1. CDR3 length: 16 amino acids. CDR1 SGHDT and CDR2 YYEEEE come from the germline V gene. V was pared by 4 bases and J by 2 bases, with 8 bases of the junction left unmatched. For the CDR3, the DNA is TGTGCCAGCAGCAAATATTCAGGGGGCGCCTACAATGAGCAGTTCTTC. Protein sequence: CASSKYSGGAYNEQFF.

V gene TRBV9 combines with J gene TRBJ2-3; 8 bases match TRBD2. The CDR3 contains 15 residues. CDR1 and CDR2 (germline): SGDLS, YYNGEE. J lost 2 bases, V lost 3 bases, and 5 bases had no gene match. CDR3 nucleotides: TGTGCCAGCAGCGCCCGTAGCGGGGACACAGATACGCAGTATTTT. Its protein is CASSARSGDTDTQYF.

The CDR3 reads CASSLAGTGGLKQFF. In DNA, the CDR3 is TGTGCCAGCAGTTTGGCGGGGACAGGGGGCTTGAAGCAGTTCTTC. The chain joins TRBV28 to TRBJ2-1, with TRBD1 identical over 12 bases. The CDR3 spans 15 residues. Germline V gene sequence: CDR1 MDHEN, CDR2 SYDVKM. Trimming took 3 bases from V and 11 from J; bases not matched to a gene: 8.

In DNA, the CDR3 is TGCAGCGTCGCTACTACTATGGGGAATCAGCCCCAGCATTTT. Translated, it gives CSVATTMGNQPQHF. The chain carries TRBV29-1 and TRBJ1-5, with D uncertain. Trimming cost V 6 bases and J 4 bases, with 16 bases left between them. The CDR3 runs 14 residues. Germline CDR1 and CDR2: SQVTM and ANQGSEA. Complete variable domain (other parts from reference TRBV29-1 and TRBJ1-5): SAVISQKPSRDICQRGTSLTIQCQVDSQVTMMFWYRQQPGQSLTLIATANQGSEATYESGFVIDKFPISRPNLTFSTLTVSNMSPEDSSIYLCSVATTMGNQPQHFGDGTRLSIL.

This chain uses TRBV7-2 with TRBJ2-5; 10 bases map to TRBD1. This CDR3 contains 16 residues. V was pared by 5 bases and J by 5 bases, with 11 bases of the junction left unmatched. The germline gives CDR1 SGHTA, CDR2 FQGNSA. In DNA form, the CDR3 reads TGTGCCAGCAGCCCCAGACAGGGGGCGCTTTATGAGACCCAGTACTTC. This translates into CASSPRQGALYETQYF.

This clonotype showed up just once. The chain combines TRBV7-9 with TRBJ2-3; D perhaps matches TRBD2 (5 bases). This CDR3 is 13 amino acids long. The germline V gene encodes CDR1 SEHNR and CDR2 FQNEAQ (reference sequence). The CDR3 is CAVKEGSIDTQYF. In DNA, the CDR3 is TGTGCGGTTAAAGAGGGTAGTATCGATACGCAGTATTTT.